Listed below are T cell receptor beta chains from one sample, sequenced in a study of T cell repertoires in cytomegalovirus infection. TCRdb analysed the reads with MiXCR anew, one entry per CDR3 protein. Of 800,000 to 950,000 distinct CDR3 sequences listed, 32% are singletons. Their specific antigens are unknown. The sample was cultured CD8+ T cells from PBMCs, taken from culture after CMV antigen stimulation. All receptors derive from a human donor in good health (CMV status not recorded). Some clones in this sample may be carry-over from other donors' samples. Each CDR3 is given with its conserved first and last residue. Fields, in order: CDR3 DNA, CDR3 protein, J gene, D gene, clone size, V gene. A D gene is named only where the DNA matches it firmly. Expanded clones are given a class, and other clones once, few, many or no size at all.

CDR3 DNA: TGCGCCAGCAACCCGACAGGCGCCTACAATGAGCAGTTCTTC; CDR3 protein: CASNPTGAYNEQFF; J gene: TRBJ2-1; D gene: -; clone size: -; V gene: TRBV5-1
CDR3 DNA: TGTGCCAGCAGCTTACGGGCTAGCGGGGGCAATGAGCAGTTCTTC; CDR3 protein: CASSLRASGGNEQFF; J gene: TRBJ2-1; D gene: TRBD2; clone size: -; V gene: TRBV7-3
CDR3 DNA: TGTGCCAGCAGCCCCTGGGGTAGCGGGAGCACCGGGGAGCTGTTTTTT; CDR3 protein: CASSPWGSGSTGELFF; J gene: TRBJ2-2; D gene: TRBD2; clone size: few; V gene: TRBV6-5
CDR3 DNA: TGTGCCAGCAGTTATGTGGGACCCGGGGAGCTGTTTTTT; CDR3 protein: CASSYVGPGELFF; J gene: TRBJ2-2; D gene: -; clone size: -; V gene: TRBV6-2/TRBV6-3
CDR3 DNA: TGTGCCAGCAGCTTGGGGGGGGACTATAGCAATCAGCCCCAGCATTTT; CDR3 protein: CASSLGGDYSNQPQHF; J gene: TRBJ1-5; D gene: -; clone size: -; V gene: TRBV5-6
CDR3 DNA: TGTGCCAGCAGCTCACAGGGGGGGGCTCATGTAGATGAGCAGTTCTTC; CDR3 protein: CASSSQGGAHVDEQFF; J gene: TRBJ2-1; D gene: -; clone size: many; V gene: TRBV7-2
CDR3 DNA: TGTGCCAGCAACCTGAAGAACACTGAAGCTTTCTTT; CDR3 protein: CASNLKNTEAFF; J gene: TRBJ1-1; D gene: -; clone size: -; V gene: TRBV7-9
CDR3 DNA: TGTGCCATCAGTGAGCTGGACGGGGCGCGGGTCTCGGGCGCCGGGGAGCTGTTTTTT; CDR3 protein: CAISELDGARVSGAGELFF; J gene: TRBJ2-2; D gene: -; clone size: -; V gene: TRBV10-3
CDR3 DNA: TGTGCTGTGTTGGGGGGGGAGCTGTTTTTT; CDR3 protein: CAVLGGELFF; J gene: TRBJ2-2; D gene: -; clone size: few; V gene: TRBV27
CDR3 DNA: TGCAGCGTTCCCGACAGCCAGCAAGCTTTCTTT; CDR3 protein: CSVPDSQQAFF; J gene: TRBJ1-1; D gene: -; clone size: -; V gene: TRBV29-1
CDR3 DNA: TGCGCCAGCAGCCTAGGGACTAGCGGCACCCAAGAGACCCAGTACTTC; CDR3 protein: CASSLGTSGTQETQYF; J gene: TRBJ2-5; D gene: TRBD2; clone size: -; V gene: TRBV4-1
CDR3 DNA: TGTGCCAGCAGCCTGAGGCCGGGTAGCCCAGAGACCCAGTACTTC; CDR3 protein: CASSLRPGSPETQYF; J gene: TRBJ2-5; D gene: -; clone size: many; V gene: TRBV7-9
CDR3 DNA: TGCGCCAGCAGCCAAGACCCAGGGAATGGTGGCTACACCTTC; CDR3 protein: CASSQDPGNGGYTF; J gene: TRBJ1-2; D gene: -; clone size: -; V gene: TRBV4-3
CDR3 DNA: TGCGCCAGCAGCCAAGTACAGGGTGTCACCGGGGAGCTGTTTTTT; CDR3 protein: CASSQVQGVTGELFF; J gene: TRBJ2-2; D gene: -; clone size: few; V gene: TRBV4-1
CDR3 DNA: TGTGCCAGCGAGATGTGGCAGTACTTATCCCAAGAGATCCAGTACTTC; CDR3 protein: CASEMWQYLSQEIQYF; J gene: TRBJ2-5; D gene: -; clone size: -; V gene: TRBV6-1
CDR3 DNA: TGTGCCAGCAGCTTGGAAGGGTGGCGGCTCGTAAACGAGCAGTACTTC; CDR3 protein: CASSLEGWRLVNEQYF; J gene: TRBJ2-7; D gene: -; clone size: -; V gene: TRBV5-6
CDR3 DNA: TGTGCCAGCAGTTGGTGGACAGGGGAAGGCTACACCTTC; CDR3 protein: CASSWWTGEGYTF; J gene: TRBJ1-2; D gene: TRBD1; clone size: few; V gene: TRBV27
CDR3 DNA: TGTGCCAGCAGCCAAGATTGGGGGGCTGGGGCCAACGTCCTGACTTTC; CDR3 protein: CASSQDWGAGANVLTF; J gene: TRBJ2-6; D gene: -; clone size: -; V gene: TRBV3-1
CDR3 DNA: TGTGCCAGCAGCCAAGGGGTCGGACTCTACGAGCAGTACTTC; CDR3 protein: CASSQGVGLYEQYF; J gene: TRBJ2-7; D gene: -; clone size: many; V gene: TRBV7-6
CDR3 DNA: TGTGCCAGCAGTAAAGGGGAGATGAGCTCTGGAAACACCATATATTTT; CDR3 protein: CASSKGEMSSGNTIYF; J gene: TRBJ1-3; D gene: -; clone size: many; V gene: TRBV7-9
CDR3 DNA: TGTGCCAGCAGTTTAAGTTCAGGGAGCCCCAATCAGCCCCAGCATTTT; CDR3 protein: CASSLSSGSPNQPQHF; J gene: TRBJ1-5; D gene: -; clone size: once; V gene: TRBV28
CDR3 DNA: TGTGCCAGCAGCGCCGGGACTAGTGGTGAGCAGTTCTTC; CDR3 protein: CASSAGTSGEQFF; J gene: TRBJ2-1; D gene: TRBD2; clone size: -; V gene: TRBV9
CDR3 DNA: TGTGCCAGCAGTGAATTCGTACGGGCCGTCAATCAGCCCCAGCATTTT; CDR3 protein: CASSEFVRAVNQPQHF; J gene: TRBJ1-5; D gene: -; clone size: few; V gene: TRBV6-1
CDR3 DNA: TGTGCCAGTACGAGCGGGGGGGCCGGCTACAATGAGCAGTTCTTC; CDR3 protein: CASTSGGAGYNEQFF; J gene: TRBJ2-1; D gene: TRBD2; clone size: -; V gene: TRBV19
CDR3 DNA: TGTGCCAGCAGTGTCACAGGGGTGAATTTTGAAGCTTTCTTT; CDR3 protein: CASSVTGVNFEAFF; J gene: TRBJ1-1; D gene: TRBD1; clone size: few; V gene: TRBV6-1
CDR3 DNA: TGTGCCACCACGGGGGCCTCTAATGAAAAACTGTTTTTT; CDR3 protein: CATTGASNEKLFF; J gene: TRBJ1-4; D gene: -; clone size: few; V gene: TRBV7-9
CDR3 DNA: TGTGTCAGCAGCTCGCTAGACAGGGGCACTGAAGCTTTCTTT; CDR3 protein: CVSSSLDRGTEAFF; J gene: TRBJ1-1; D gene: TRBD1; clone size: -; V gene: TRBV5-6
CDR3 DNA: TGTGCCAGCAGTTTAGTGGACAGTTACAATGAGCAGTTCTTC; CDR3 protein: CASSLVDSYNEQFF; J gene: TRBJ2-1; D gene: -; clone size: many; V gene: TRBV7-9
CDR3 DNA: TGTGCCAGCAGCGTAGGGGACGGGAGCTCCTACAATGAGCAGTTCTTC; CDR3 protein: CASSVGDGSSYNEQFF; J gene: TRBJ2-1; D gene: -; clone size: few; V gene: TRBV9
CDR3 DNA: TGCAGTGCTGACCGGACAGAGGCTGAAGCTTTCTTT; CDR3 protein: CSADRTEAEAFF; J gene: TRBJ1-1; D gene: -; clone size: -; V gene: TRBV20-1
CDR3 DNA: TGTGCCAGCAGCTCCAGCCTAGGACAGGCTGTTTATGGCTACACCTTC; CDR3 protein: CASSSSLGQAVYGYTF; J gene: TRBJ1-2; D gene: TRBD1; clone size: few; V gene: TRBV7-9
CDR3 DNA: TGTGCCAGCAGCTTAGACCGACTAGCGGGAGAGACAGATACGCAGTATTTT; CDR3 protein: CASSLDRLAGETDTQYF; J gene: TRBJ2-3; D gene: TRBD2; clone size: -; V gene: TRBV7-9
CDR3 DNA: TGTGCCAGCAGCCAAGATGGGACTAGCGGGGGGGCCTTCGAGACCCAGTACTTC; CDR3 protein: CASSQDGTSGGAFETQYF; J gene: TRBJ2-5; D gene: TRBD2; clone size: few; V gene: TRBV4-2
CDR3 DNA: TGTGCCAGCAGTTTAGCGTGGGGGCTCGAGACCCAGTACTTC; CDR3 protein: CASSLAWGLETQYF; J gene: TRBJ2-5; D gene: -; clone size: -; V gene: TRBV12-3/TRBV12-4
CDR3 DNA: TGCGCCAGCAGGCCGACAGGGGGTATGAATTCACCCCTCCACTTT; CDR3 protein: CASRPTGGMNSPLHF; J gene: TRBJ1-6; D gene: TRBD1; clone size: -; V gene: TRBV5-1
CDR3 DNA: TGTGCCAGCAGTTTTCCAGCGGGGGGGCCAACGGGATCAGATACGCAGTATTTT; CDR3 protein: CASSFPAGGPTGSDTQYF; J gene: TRBJ2-3; D gene: TRBD2; clone size: few; V gene: TRBV12-3/TRBV12-4
CDR3 DNA: TGCGCCAGCAGCCCTCAAAGCGGCAGAGCTAACTATGGCTACACCTTC; CDR3 protein: CASSPQSGRANYGYTF; J gene: TRBJ1-2; D gene: -; clone size: few; V gene: TRBV4-1
CDR3 DNA: TGTGCCAGCAGCCACGTTGGGGGAGGAAGGACTGAAGCTTTCTTT; CDR3 protein: CASSHVGGGRTEAFF; J gene: TRBJ1-1; D gene: -; clone size: few; V gene: TRBV13
CDR3 DNA: TGCGCCAGCAGCCAAGTTGAATATTCTGGAAACACCATATATTTT; CDR3 protein: CASSQVEYSGNTIYF; J gene: TRBJ1-3; D gene: -; clone size: few; V gene: TRBV4-3
CDR3 DNA: TGTGCCAGCAGTTTATCTACAGACCAAGAGACCCAGTACTTC; CDR3 protein: CASSLSTDQETQYF; J gene: TRBJ2-5; D gene: -; clone size: -; V gene: TRBV27
CDR3 DNA: TGTGCCAGCAGCCACGCACAGGAGGGGAACTACGAGCAGTACTTC; CDR3 protein: CASSHAQEGNYEQYF; J gene: TRBJ2-7; D gene: -; clone size: many; V gene: TRBV7-9
CDR3 DNA: TGCAGCGTCTTTGGGGGGACTAGTGAGCAGTTCTTC; CDR3 protein: CSVFGGTSEQFF; J gene: TRBJ2-1; D gene: TRBD2; clone size: -; V gene: TRBV29-1
CDR3 DNA: TGTGCCAGCAGCACGAGGGGCATCTACGAGCAGTACTTC; CDR3 protein: CASSTRGIYEQYF; J gene: TRBJ2-7; D gene: -; clone size: -; V gene: TRBV7-6
CDR3 DNA: TGCAGCGTTGAGGTTTACGCGGGGGGGGAAAATGAGCAGTTCTTC; CDR3 protein: CSVEVYAGGENEQFF; J gene: TRBJ2-1; D gene: TRBD2; clone size: -; V gene: TRBV29-1
CDR3 DNA: TGTGCCAGCAGCCTGACAGTCAGGGACAATGAGCAGTTCTTC; CDR3 protein: CASSLTVRDNEQFF; J gene: TRBJ2-1; D gene: -; clone size: many; V gene: TRBV7-9
CDR3 DNA: TGTGCCACCTTGCCCCTGACAGACTATGGCTACACCTTC; CDR3 protein: CATLPLTDYGYTF; J gene: TRBJ1-2; D gene: -; clone size: -; V gene: TRBV5-8
CDR3 DNA: TGTGCCAGCAGCCCCCTTCGCGGGGGAGAGGGAGATACGCAGTATTTT; CDR3 protein: CASSPLRGGEGDTQYF; J gene: TRBJ2-3; D gene: TRBD2; clone size: many; V gene: TRBV7-2
CDR3 DNA: TGTGCCATCAGTGATCCTGAAAGGCAGGGAGGAGGCTATGGCTACACCTTC; CDR3 protein: CAISDPERQGGGYGYTF; J gene: TRBJ1-2; D gene: -; clone size: -; V gene: TRBV10-3
CDR3 DNA: TGTGCCAGCAGCTTGAGCGGGGGCCCCAACAATGAGCAGTTCTTC; CDR3 protein: CASSLSGGPNNEQFF; J gene: TRBJ2-1; D gene: TRBD2; clone size: many; V gene: TRBV11-1
CDR3 DNA: TGTGCCAGCAGCGACAACCGGGACAAGGTGTGGGAGCAGTACTTC; CDR3 protein: CASSDNRDKVWEQYF; J gene: TRBJ2-7; D gene: -; clone size: few; V gene: TRBV7-2
CDR3 DNA: TGTGCCAGCAGCACGGGACAGGCGCTGGTGGGCCAGTACTTC; CDR3 protein: CASSTGQALVGQYF; J gene: TRBJ2-5; D gene: TRBD1; clone size: -; V gene: TRBV5-6
CDR3 DNA: TGTGCCAGCGGTTTAGCGAGAGACTACAATGAGCAGTTCTTC; CDR3 protein: CASGLARDYNEQFF; J gene: TRBJ2-1; D gene: -; clone size: few; V gene: TRBV10-3
CDR3 DNA: TGTGCCAGCAGTTTATCAGGTAGTGACTACGAGCAGTACTTC; CDR3 protein: CASSLSGSDYEQYF; J gene: TRBJ2-7; D gene: -; clone size: -; V gene: TRBV27
CDR3 DNA: TGCGCCAGCAGTGAGTCTGACCCGACCAATGAGCAGTTCTTC; CDR3 protein: CASSESDPTNEQFF; J gene: TRBJ2-1; D gene: -; clone size: -; V gene: TRBV10-1